These T cell receptor beta chains were read from a single sample in a study of T cell clusters in autoimmune cytopenias. TCRdb reprocessed the multiplex PCR reads and stores each CDR3 protein as one record, lacking DNA. There are some 6,200 distinct CDR3 sequences in the sample, with 20% to 25% held by the top ten. These data also formed part of another study, on T cell repertoires in aging, cancer and after chemotherapy.

Sequences were obtained from peripheral blood. Receptor source: a human donor in good health. Both conserved end residues are part of each CDR3. The size field is filled for only some rows; it gives once, few, many or a size class.

clone size	V gene	J gene	CDR3 protein
NA	TRBV15	TRBJ2-5	CATSRDRQGRETQYF
medium-sized	TRBV6-5	TRBJ2-5	CASSPNSSGRETQYF
NA	TRBV6-5	TRBJ1-3	CASSEGRGTSGNTIYF
medium-sized	TRBV27	TRBJ2-7	CASSLRTSLNEQYF
NA	TRBV7-9	TRBJ1-2	CASSQLYSKGGTALYGYTF
NA	TRBV6-4	TRBJ2-6	CASSVEGGSGANVLTF
NA	TRBV6-1	TRBJ2-3	CASSPYLAGGTDTQYF
NA	TRBV18	TRBJ1-5	CASSRAGDQPQHF
NA	TRBV18	TRBJ1-5	CASSPQQGNNQPQHF
NA	TRBV5-1	TRBJ2-1	CASSLVPGATYNEQFF
NA	TRBV24-1	TRBJ1-2	CATQSWDRLYGYTF
NA	TRBV6-2/TRBV6-3	TRBJ1-1	CATKPGQGASEAFF
NA	TRBV10-3	TRBJ1-1	CAISGYRSEAFF
medium-sized	TRBV6-5	TRBJ2-3	CASKAQVVDTQYF
NA	TRBV5-4	TRBJ1-3	CASSLGQGAGNTIYF
NA	TRBV5-5	TRBJ2-1	CASSLGPSGVSYNEQFF
NA	TRBV5-6	TRBJ2-7	CASSLSDWDDEQYF
NA	TRBV30	TRBJ1-6	CAWSVNTRMGMNSPLHF
medium-sized	TRBV5-4	TRBJ2-1	CASSLGTGMEVYNEQFF
NA	TRBV20-1	TRBJ2-1	CSAALAGSDYNEQFF
NA	TRBV5-1	TRBJ2-3	CASSLGLAGGPDTQYF
NA	TRBV5-1	TRBJ1-2	CASRGQESHGYTF